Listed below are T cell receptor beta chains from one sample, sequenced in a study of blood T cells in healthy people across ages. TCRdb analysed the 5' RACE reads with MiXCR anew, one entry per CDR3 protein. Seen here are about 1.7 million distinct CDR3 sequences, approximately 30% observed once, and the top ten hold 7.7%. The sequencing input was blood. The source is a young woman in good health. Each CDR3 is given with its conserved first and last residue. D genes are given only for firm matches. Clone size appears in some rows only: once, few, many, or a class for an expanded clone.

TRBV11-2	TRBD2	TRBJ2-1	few	TGTGCCAGCATGTCCATTCGCGGGAGCTCCTACAATGAGCAGTTCTTC	CASMSIRGSSYNEQFF
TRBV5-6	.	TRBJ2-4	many	TGTGCCAGCAGCCCATATCGGGCGGGAACCAAAAACATTCAGTACTTC	CASSPYRAGTKNIQYF
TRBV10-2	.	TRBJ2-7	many	TGCGCCAAGGTACAAACAGTGTACGAGCAGTACTTC	CAKVQTVYEQYF
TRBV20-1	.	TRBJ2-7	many	TGCAGTGCTAGATCACCGGGACAAAACAACGAGCAGTACTTC	CSARSPGQNNEQYF
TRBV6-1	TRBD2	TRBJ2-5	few	TGTGCCAGCAGTGCGAGGCGGCGGGGGGGAGAGACCCAGTACTTC	CASSARRRGGETQYF
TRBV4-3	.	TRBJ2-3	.	TGCGCCAGCAGCCAGACACGACTCACAGATACGCAGTATTTT	CASSQTRLTDTQYF
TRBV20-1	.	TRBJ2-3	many	TGCAGTGCTAGTCGTCCTAGACGGGCAGATACGCAGTATTTT	CSASRPRRADTQYF
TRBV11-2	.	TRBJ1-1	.	TGTGCCAGCAGCCGGGGAGTAACGGCTTTCTTT	CASSRGVTAFF
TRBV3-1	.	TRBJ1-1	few	TGTGCCAGCAGCCAAGCCTCAACAGGGACAGCTTTCTTT	CASSQASTGTAFF
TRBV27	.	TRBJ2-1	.	TGTGCCAGCAGTGTCACGGGAAAAACAAACAATGAGCAGTTCTTC	CASSVTGKTNNEQFF
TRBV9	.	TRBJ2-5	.	TGTGCCAGCAGCTCTCAGGGGGGTGGAGAGACCCAGTACTTC	CASSSQGGGETQYF
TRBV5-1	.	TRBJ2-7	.	TGCGCCAGGACGAACAGGAGGGAACGTTTCCACGAGCAGTACTTC	CARTNRRERFHEQYF
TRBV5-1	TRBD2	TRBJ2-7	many	TGCGCCAGCAGCCTGACTAGCGGGAGTCCCCACGAGCAGTACTTC	CASSLTSGSPHEQYF
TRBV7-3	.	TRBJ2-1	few	TGTGCCAGCAGCTTAACGCATCGAGACCATCACAATGAGCAGTTCTTC	CASSLTHRDHHNEQFF
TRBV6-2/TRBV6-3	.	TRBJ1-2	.	TGTGCCAGCAGAAACAGGGTATGGGACCACACCTTC	CASRNRVWDHTF
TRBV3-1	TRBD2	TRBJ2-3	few	TGTGCCAGCAGCCCCGGGACTAGCGGGAGTGGATGGTACACAGATACGCAGTATTTT	CASSPGTSGSGWYTDTQYF
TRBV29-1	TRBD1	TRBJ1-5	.	TGCAGCGTGGGATCGATGGACAGGGAGGAGGATCAGCCCCAGCATTTT	CSVGSMDREEDQPQHF
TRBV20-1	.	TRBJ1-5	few	TGCAGTGCTAGAGATAGGACCAGGGTCAGCAATCAGCCCCAGCATTTT	CSARDRTRVSNQPQHF
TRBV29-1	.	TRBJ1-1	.	TGCAGCGCCGATCGGGGCCTGTCCACTGAAGCTTTCTTT	CSADRGLSTEAFF
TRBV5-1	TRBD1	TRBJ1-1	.	TGCGCCAGCAGCTTGGAACCCGGGACAGGGTCTGAAGCTTTCTTT	CASSLEPGTGSEAFF
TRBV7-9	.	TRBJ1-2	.	TGTGCCAGCAGCTCACCAACTACTGGACAGTTGATCCGGGGCTACACCTTC	CASSSPTTGQLIRGYTF
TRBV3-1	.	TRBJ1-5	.	TGTGCCAGCAGCCAGGGGGGGCCCGGGCAGGGGTTTGGCAATCAGCCCCAGCATTTT	CASSQGGPGQGFGNQPQHF
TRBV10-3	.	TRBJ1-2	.	TGTGCCATCTCCGGGGCCTCCTATGGCTACACCTTC	CAISGASYGYTF
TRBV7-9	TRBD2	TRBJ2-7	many	TGTGCCAGCCGAACGAGCGGGGATGGGTACGAGCAGTACTTC	CASRTSGDGYEQYF
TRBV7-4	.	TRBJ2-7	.	TGTGCCAGCAGCCAAGCTAGCGATCCCTACGAGCAGTACTTC	CASSQASDPYEQYF
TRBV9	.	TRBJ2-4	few	TGTGCCAGCAGCGTAGGGCCACCACCGAACATTCAGTACTTC	CASSVGPPPNIQYF
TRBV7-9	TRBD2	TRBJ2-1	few	TGTGCCAGCAGCTTAGAGGGACTAGGGGATAGTCAGTTCTTC	CASSLEGLGDSQFF
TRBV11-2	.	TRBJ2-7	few	TGTGCCAGCAGCTTACCGGCACCCCCCTACGAGCAGTACTTC	CASSLPAPPYEQYF
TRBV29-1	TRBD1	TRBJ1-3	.	TGCAGCGTACCAGGGGGTATAGGAGGAAACACCATATATTTT	CSVPGGIGGNTIYF
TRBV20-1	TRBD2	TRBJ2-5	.	TGCAGTGCTCGAACTAGCGGGAGGCCCACCGGGGAGCAGTACTTC	CSARTSGRPTGEQYF
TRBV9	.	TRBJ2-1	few	TGTGCCAGCAGCGTAGCTGGGCTGGGTGAGCAGTTCTTC	CASSVAGLGEQFF
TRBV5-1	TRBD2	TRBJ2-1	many	TGCGCCAGCAGCCGGGGACTAGCGTCCTACAATGAGCAGTTCTTC	CASSRGLASYNEQFF
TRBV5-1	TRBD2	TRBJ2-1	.	TGCGCCAGCAGCTTAGCCCAGCGGGATGGCGATGAGCAGTTCTTC	CASSLAQRDGDEQFF
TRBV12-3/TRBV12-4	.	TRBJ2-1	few	TGTGCCAGCAGTTCTGAGGGAATAGGTAATGAGCAGTTCTTC	CASSSEGIGNEQFF
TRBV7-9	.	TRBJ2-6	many	TGTGCCAGCAGCACTCTAAGCTCTGGGGCCAACGTCCTGACTTTC	CASSTLSSGANVLTF